These 13 T cell receptor beta chains share one sample of origin, sequenced in a study of blood T cell repertoires in COVID-19 (TCRdb year 2020). Library creation used the immunoSEQ multiplex PCR assay. Held by TCRdb, this immuneACCESS table contains in-frame sequences only and omits some clones. Under half of the omission traces to an unresolved V gene where checked; the cause of the rest is unknown. Within this sample are about 140,000 clones, with about four fifths of them counted one time only. The ten largest clones capture over 7.5% of the sample. The sample consisted of peripheral blood. The source of these receptors is a woman aged 80 or older in a cohort sampled during active or convalescent COVID-19.

V gene TRBV7-8 combines with J gene TRBJ1-2, with D perhaps matching TRBD1 (6 bases). V was trimmed by 5 bases and J by 6 bases, leaving 25 bases between them. The CDR3 totals 17 residues. Germline V gene data show CDR1 as SGHVS and CDR2 as FQNEAQ. The CDR3 loop is CASSLTQGFMLYDGYTF. In nucleotides, the CDR3 is TGTGCCAGCAGCCTGACACAGGGATTTATGCTCTATGATGGCTACACCTTC.

The chain links TRBV6-5 to TRBJ1-4; no clear D. Germline V lookup: CDR1 MNHEY, CDR2 SVGAGI. Deletions cut 2 bases from V and 10 bases from J, with 11 bases between. The CDR3 covers 13 residues. Here the CDR3 reads CASSYGRTGKLFF. CDR3 sequence (DNA): TGTGCCAGCAGTTACGGACGGACTGGAAAACTGTTTTTT.

The chain carries TRBV2 and TRBJ2-2, with D uncertain. The V and J ends lost 5 bases and 2 bases respectively, with 6 bases between them. CDR3 size: 13 residues. CDR1 and CDR2 from the germline V gene are SNHLY and FYNNEI. The CDR3, as DNA: TGTGCCAGCAGTCTACTTAACACCGGGGAGCTGTTTTTT. It encodes CASSLLNTGELFF.

The chain joins TRBV9 to TRBJ2-2, with 13 bases that match TRBD2. The CDR3 consists of 19 residues. Per germline, CDR1 SGDLS and CDR2 YYNGEE. Trimming took 4 bases from V and 4 from J; bases not matched to a gene: 13. DNA for the CDR3: TGTGCCAGCAGCTCCAGCCGGACTAGCGGGGGCCCGATCACCGGGGAGCTGTTTTTT. Translated: CASSSSRTSGGPITGELFF.

This clone was picked up a small number of times. This chain links TRBV5-1 with TRBJ1-2; TRBD1 matches 10 bases. Germline CDR1 SGHRS, CDR2 YFSETQ. The J segment lost 4 bases and the V segment lost 7 bases, leaving 7 bases of the junction unmatched. This CDR3 has 14 amino acids. The DNA of the CDR3 is TGCGCCAGCGGCTCGGGACAGGGGAGCTATGGCTACACCTTC. It encodes CASGSGQGSYGYTF. Supplemented by reference TRBV5-1 and TRBJ1-2, the full variable domain reads KAGVTQTPRYLIKTRGQQVTLSCSPISGHRSVSWYQQTPGQGLQFLFEYFSETQRNKGNFPGRFSGRQFSNSRSEMNVSTLELGDSALYLCASGSGQGSYGYTFGSGTRLTVV.

V gene TRBV5-1 combines with J gene TRBJ1-4; D is ambiguous. CDR3 length equals 14 residues. Trimming pared 7 bases from V and 10 bases from J, leaving 20 bases between. The germline V gene has CDR1 SGHRS and CDR2 YFSETQ. The DNA of the CDR3 is TGCGCCAGCCGCGGTAGGGAGGCCCTAGGAAAACTGTTTTTT. Protein sequence: CASRGREALGKLFF.

The chain couples TRBV5-1 to TRBJ1-3; 7 nucleotides match TRBD1. CDR3 size: 16 residues. J lost 0 bases, V lost 3 bases, and 6 bases had no gene match. The germline V gene has CDR1 SGHRS and CDR2 YFSETQ. The CDR3 region is CASSSRTGSSGNTIYF. DNA for the CDR3: TGCGCCAGCAGCTCCCGGACAGGAAGCTCTGGAAACACCATATATTTT.

This chain links TRBV12-3 or TRBV12-4 with TRBJ2-3; 7 nucleotides match TRBD1. The junction had 0 bases not matched to a gene; V was cut back by 2 bases and J by 4 bases. This CDR3 contains 13 residues. The CDR3 nucleotides read TGTGCCAGCAGTTTAACAGGGGCAGATACGCAGTATTTT. Encoded protein: CASSLTGADTQYF.

The chain couples TRBV12-3 or TRBV12-4 to TRBJ2-2; 8 positions agree with TRBD1. V lost 6 bases to trimming and J lost 7 bases; unmatched junction nucleotides: 4. This CDR3 is 13 amino acids long. The CDR3 nucleotides are TGTGCCAGCAGACTGACAGGGGTCGGGGAGCTGTTTTTT. It specifies CASRLTGVGELFF.

V and J are TRBV27 and TRBJ1-1; D perhaps matches TRBD1 (6 bases). Germline loops: CDR1 MNHEY, CDR2 SMNVEV (reference sequence). The CDR3 extends over 15 amino acids. Trimming pared 5 bases from V and 6 bases from J, leaving 19 bases between. CDR3 sequence reads: CASSPTGMVGAEAFF. CDR3 nucleotide sequence: TGTGCCAGCAGTCCCACAGGGATGGTCGGGGCTGAAGCTTTCTTT.

This chain links TRBV6-2 or TRBV6-3 with TRBJ1-5; 7 bases agree with TRBD1. Losses at the gene ends were 4 bases for V and 6 bases for J; bases not matched to a gene: 18. The length of the CDR3 is 18 residues. Germline values: CDR1 MNHEY, CDR2 SVGEGT. CDR3 protein: CASSFTGASSSLIQPQHF. The CDR3 nucleotides read TGTGCCAGCAGTTTCACAGGGGCCTCAAGCTCCCTAATTCAGCCCCAGCATTTT.

The genes are TRBV9 and TRBJ2-3; TRBD1 might be the D (5 bases). The CDR3 contains 17 residues. V was pared by 1 base and J by 5 bases, with 20 bases between. Germline V gene lookup returns CDR1 SGDLS and CDR2 YYNGEE. CDR3 DNA sequence: TGTGCCAGCAGCGTAATGGATCCAGGGTGGGGCCGAGATACGCAGTATTTT. It yields the protein CASSVMDPGWGRDTQYF.

V gene TRBV20-1 combines with J gene TRBJ1-2; D may be TRBD1 (5 bases). V lost 3 bases and J lost 7, with 9 bases in between. The CDR3 is made up of 11 amino acids. Germline CDR1 and CDR2: DFQATT and SNEGSKA (reference sequence). The CDR3 spells CSASLGLGYTF. CDR3 nucleotides: TGCAGTGCTAGCCTGGGGCTTGGCTACACCTTC.